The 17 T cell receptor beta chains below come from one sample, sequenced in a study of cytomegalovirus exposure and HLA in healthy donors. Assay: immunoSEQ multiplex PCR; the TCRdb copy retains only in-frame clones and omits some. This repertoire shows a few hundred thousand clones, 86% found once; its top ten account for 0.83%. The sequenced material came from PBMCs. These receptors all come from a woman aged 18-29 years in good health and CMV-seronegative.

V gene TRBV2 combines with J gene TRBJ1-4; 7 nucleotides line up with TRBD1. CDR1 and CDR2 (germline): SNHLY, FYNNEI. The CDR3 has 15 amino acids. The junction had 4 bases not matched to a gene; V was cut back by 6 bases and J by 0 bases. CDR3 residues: CASRSQGSTNEKLFF. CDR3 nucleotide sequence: TGTGCCAGCAGATCACAGGGGTCAACTAATGAAAAACTGTTTTTT.

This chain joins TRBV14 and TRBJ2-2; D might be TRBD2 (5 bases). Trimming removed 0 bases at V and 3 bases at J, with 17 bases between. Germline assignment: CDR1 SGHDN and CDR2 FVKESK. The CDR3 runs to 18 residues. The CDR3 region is CASSQDWPTTRDTGELFF. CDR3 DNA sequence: TGTGCCAGCAGCCAAGATTGGCCTACGACGAGGGACACCGGGGAGCTGTTTTTT.

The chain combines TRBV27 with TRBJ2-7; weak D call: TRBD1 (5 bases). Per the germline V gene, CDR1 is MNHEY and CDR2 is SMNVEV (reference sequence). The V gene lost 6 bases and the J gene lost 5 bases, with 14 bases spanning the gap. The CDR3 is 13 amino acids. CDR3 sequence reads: CASRDSPRDEQYF. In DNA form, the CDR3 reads TGTGCCAGCAGAGACAGCCCACGGGACGAGCAGTACTTC.

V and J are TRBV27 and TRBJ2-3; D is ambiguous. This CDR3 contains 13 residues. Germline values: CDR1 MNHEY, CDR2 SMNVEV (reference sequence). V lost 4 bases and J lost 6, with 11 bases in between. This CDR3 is CASSSLVADTQYF. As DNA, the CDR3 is TGTGCCAGCAGTTCCCTAGTTGCGGATACGCAGTATTTT.

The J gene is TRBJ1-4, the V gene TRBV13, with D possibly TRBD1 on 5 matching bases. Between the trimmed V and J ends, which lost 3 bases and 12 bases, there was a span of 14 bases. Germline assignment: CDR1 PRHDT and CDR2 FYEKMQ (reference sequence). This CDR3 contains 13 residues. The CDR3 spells CASSFSQARELFF. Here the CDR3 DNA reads TGTGCCAGCAGCTTTTCACAGGCTAGGGAACTGTTTTTT.

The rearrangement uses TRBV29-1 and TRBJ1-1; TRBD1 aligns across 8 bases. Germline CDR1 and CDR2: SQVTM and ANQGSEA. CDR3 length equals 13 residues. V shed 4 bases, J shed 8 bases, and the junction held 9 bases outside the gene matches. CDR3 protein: CSVGRPGQDEAFF. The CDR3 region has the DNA TGCAGCGTTGGTCGACCGGGACAGGACGAAGCTTTCTTT. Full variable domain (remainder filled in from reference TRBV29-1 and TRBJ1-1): SAVISQKPSRDICQRGTSLTIQCQVDSQVTMMFWYRQQPGQSLTLIATANQGSEATYESGFVIDKFPISRPNLTFSTLTVSNMSPEDSSIYLCSVGRPGQDEAFFGQGTRLTVV.

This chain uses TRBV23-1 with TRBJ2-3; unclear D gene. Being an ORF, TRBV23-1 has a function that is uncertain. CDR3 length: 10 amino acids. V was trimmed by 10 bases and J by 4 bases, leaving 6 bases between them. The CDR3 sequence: CATVADTQYF. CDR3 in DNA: TGCGCCACCGTAGCAGATACGCAGTATTTT.

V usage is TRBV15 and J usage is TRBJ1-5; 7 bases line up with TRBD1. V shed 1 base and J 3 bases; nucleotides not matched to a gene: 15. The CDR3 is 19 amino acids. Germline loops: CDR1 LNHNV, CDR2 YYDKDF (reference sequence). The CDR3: CATSRGGTVGSRVNQPQHF. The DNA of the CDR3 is TGTGCCACCAGCAGAGGTGGGACAGTGGGGAGTAGGGTCAATCAGCCCCAGCATTTT.

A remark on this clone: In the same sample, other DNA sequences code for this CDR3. CDR3 region: CASSLRGTEAFF. DNA for the CDR3: TGCGCCAGCAGCTTGAGGGGGACTGAAGCTTTCTTT. The chain uses TRBV5-1 and TRBJ1-1; maybe TRBD1 (6 bases). CDR1 and CDR2 from the germline V gene are SGHRS and YFSETQ. The length of the CDR3 is 12 residues. The V end lost 1 base, the J end lost 5 bases, and 6 bases lay between the germline ends.

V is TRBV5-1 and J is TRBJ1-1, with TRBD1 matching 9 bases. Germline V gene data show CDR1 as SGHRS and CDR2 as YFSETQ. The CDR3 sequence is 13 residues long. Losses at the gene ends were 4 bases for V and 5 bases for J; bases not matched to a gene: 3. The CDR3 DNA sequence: TGCGCCAGCAGCGGGACAGGGAGAACTGAAGCTTTCTTT. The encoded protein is CASSGTGRTEAFF.

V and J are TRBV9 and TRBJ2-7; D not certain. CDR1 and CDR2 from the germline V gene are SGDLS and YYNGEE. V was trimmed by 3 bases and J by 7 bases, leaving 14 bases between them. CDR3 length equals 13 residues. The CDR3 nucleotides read TGTGCCAGCAGCGGCGGAGAGCGACCAGAGCAGTACTTC. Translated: CASSGGERPEQYF.

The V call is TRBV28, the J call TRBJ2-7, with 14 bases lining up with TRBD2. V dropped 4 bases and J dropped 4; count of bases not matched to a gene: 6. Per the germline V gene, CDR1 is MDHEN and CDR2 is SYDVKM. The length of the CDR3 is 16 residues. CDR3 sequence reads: CASSSPGTSGSYEQYF. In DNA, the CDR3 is TGTGCCAGCAGTTCCCCCGGGACTAGCGGGAGTTACGAGCAGTACTTC. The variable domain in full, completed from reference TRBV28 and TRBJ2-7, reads DVKVTQSSRYLVKRTGEKVFLECVQDMDHENMFWYRQDPGLGLRLIYFSYDVKMKEKGDIPEGYSVSREKKERFSLILESASTNQTSMYLCASSSPGTSGSYEQYFGPGTRLTVT.

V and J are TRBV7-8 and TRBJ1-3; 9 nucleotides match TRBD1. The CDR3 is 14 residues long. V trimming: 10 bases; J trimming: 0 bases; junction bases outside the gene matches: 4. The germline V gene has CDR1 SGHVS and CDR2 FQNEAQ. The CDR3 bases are TGTGCCATACAGGGGGCCCACTCTGGAAACACCATATATTTT. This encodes CAIQGAHSGNTIYF.

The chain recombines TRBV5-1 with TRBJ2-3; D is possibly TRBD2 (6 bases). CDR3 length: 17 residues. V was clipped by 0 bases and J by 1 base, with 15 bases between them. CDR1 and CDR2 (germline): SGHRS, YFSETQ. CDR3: CASSLVSAGSRTDTQYF. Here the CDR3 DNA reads TGCGCCAGCAGCTTGGTGTCGGCGGGGAGTCGCACAGATACGCAGTATTTT.

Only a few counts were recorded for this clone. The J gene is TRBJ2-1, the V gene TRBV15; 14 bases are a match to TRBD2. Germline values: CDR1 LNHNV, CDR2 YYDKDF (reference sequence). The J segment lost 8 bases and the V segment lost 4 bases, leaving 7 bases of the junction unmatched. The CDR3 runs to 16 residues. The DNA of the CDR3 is TGTGCCACCAGCACCCACGGGACTAGCGGGAGAGATGAGCAGTTCTTC. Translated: CATSTHGTSGRDEQFF.

The CDR3 protein is CATSRDRVDTQYF. The CDR3 region has the DNA TGTGCCACCAGCAGAGATCGGGTTGATACGCAGTATTTT. The J gene is TRBJ2-3, the V gene TRBV15; no clear D gene. The length of the CDR3 is 13 residues. V shed 0 bases and J shed 6 bases, with 7 bases lying between them. Per germline, CDR1 LNHNV and CDR2 YYDKDF (reference sequence).

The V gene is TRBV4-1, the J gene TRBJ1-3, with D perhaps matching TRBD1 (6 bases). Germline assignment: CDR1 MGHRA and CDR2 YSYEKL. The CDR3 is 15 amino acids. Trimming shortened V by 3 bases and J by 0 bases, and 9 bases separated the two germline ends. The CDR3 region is CASSQRTVSGNTIYF. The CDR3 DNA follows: TGCGCCAGCAGCCAGAGGACAGTCTCTGGAAACACCATATATTTT.